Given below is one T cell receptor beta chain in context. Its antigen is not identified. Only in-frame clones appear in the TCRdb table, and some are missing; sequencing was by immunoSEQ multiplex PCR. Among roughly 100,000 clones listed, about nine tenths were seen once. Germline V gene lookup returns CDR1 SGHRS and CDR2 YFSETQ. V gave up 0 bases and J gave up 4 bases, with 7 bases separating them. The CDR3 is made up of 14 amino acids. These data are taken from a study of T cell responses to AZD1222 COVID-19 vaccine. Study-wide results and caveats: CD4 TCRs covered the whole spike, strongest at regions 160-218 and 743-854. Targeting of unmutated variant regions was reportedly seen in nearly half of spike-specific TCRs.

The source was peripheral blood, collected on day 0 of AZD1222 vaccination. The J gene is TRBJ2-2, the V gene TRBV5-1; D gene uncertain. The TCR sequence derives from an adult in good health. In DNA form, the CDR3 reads TGCGCCAGCAGCTTGGAACTTGGCACCGGGGAGCTGTTTTTT. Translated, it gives CASSLELGTGELFF.